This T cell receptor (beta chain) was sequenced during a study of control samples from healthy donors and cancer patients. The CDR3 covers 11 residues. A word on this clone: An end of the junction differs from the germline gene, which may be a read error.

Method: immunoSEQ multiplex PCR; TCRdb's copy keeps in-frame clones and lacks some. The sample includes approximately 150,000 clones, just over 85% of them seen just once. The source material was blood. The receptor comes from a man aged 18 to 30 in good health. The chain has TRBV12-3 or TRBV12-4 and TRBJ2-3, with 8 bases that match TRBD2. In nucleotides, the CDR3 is TGTGCCAGCAGTCTAGCGGGTACGCAGTATTTT. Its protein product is CASSLAGTQYF.